Shown below are 8 T cell receptor beta chains from a single sample sequenced in a study of cytomegalovirus exposure and HLA in healthy donors. Use of 60 Vbeta and 13 Jbeta primers characterized the PCR. TCRdb keeps only in-frame clones here, not all; method: immunoSEQ multiplex PCR. The sample carries some 150,000 clones, around 80% recorded once. The sequenced material came from PBMCs. The receptors were sampled from a woman aged 25 to 45 in good health and CMV-seronegative.

CDR3: CASAAWGEGHWETQYF. The CDR3, as DNA: TGTGCCAGCGCGGCCTGGGGGGAGGGCCATTGGGAGACCCAGTACTTC. The rearrangement joins TRBV19 to TRBJ2-5, with 7 bases lining up with TRBD2. The germline CDR1 and CDR2 sequences are LNHDA and SQIVND (reference sequence). Trimming removed 9 bases from V and 5 bases from J; junction bases left unmatched: 18. The CDR3 loop spans 16 amino acids.

For the CDR3, the DNA is TGTGCCAGCAGCCAGACAGGGAACACTGAAGCTTTCTTT. Its protein product is CASSQTGNTEAFF. The chain joins TRBV7-9 to TRBJ1-1, with D maybe TRBD1 (6 bases). V was shortened by 5 bases and J by 1 base, with 8 bases between the two germline ends. The CDR3 is 13 residues long. The V gene's germline CDR1 is SEHNR and CDR2 FQNEAQ (reference sequence).

V gene TRBV7-3 combines with J gene TRBJ1-1; D call uncertain. This CDR3 region has 13 residues. V was cut by 5 bases and J by 3 bases, with 10 bases left in between. The germline CDR1 and CDR2 sequences are SGHTA and FQGTGA. This chain's CDR3 is CASSRTRDTEAFF. CDR3 coding DNA: TGTGCCAGCAGCCGAACTCGGGACACTGAAGCTTTCTTT.

This clone was found a few times. V and J are TRBV6-6 and TRBJ1-6, with 7 bases lining up with TRBD1. The germline V gene has CDR1 MNHNY and CDR2 SVGAGI (reference sequence). CDR3 length: 14 residues. After removal of 6 bases from V and 9 bases from J, the junction contained 8 bases not matched to a gene. The CDR3 sequence is CASRVDRAASPLHF. The CDR3 region has the DNA TGTGCCAGCAGAGTCGACAGGGCTGCTTCACCCCTCCACTTT.

The V call is TRBV18, the J call TRBJ2-3, with 7 nucleotides matching TRBD2. The V gene end was trimmed by 8 bases and the J gene end by 4 bases; junction bases not matched to a gene: 15. The CDR3 runs 16 residues. The germline V gene encodes CDR1 KGHSH and CDR2 LQKENI. The CDR3 region is CASLGGGSGLADTQYF. The CDR3 DNA is TGTGCCAGCCTTGGGGGGGGGAGTGGGCTTGCAGATACGCAGTATTTT.

This chain links TRBV25-1 with TRBJ1-1, with TRBD1 identical over 7 bases. V lost 6 bases and J lost 2; bases outside the gene matches: 6. The germline CDR1 and CDR2 sequences are MGHDK and SYGVNS. The CDR3 contains 14 residues. The CDR3 nucleotides are TGTGCCAGCAGAGGAACAGGGGCCAACACTGAAGCTTTCTTT. Its protein product is CASRGTGANTEAFF. The full variable domain, rest sourced from reference TRBV25-1 and TRBJ1-1, is EADIYQTPRYLVIGTGKKITLECSQTMGHDKMYWYQQDPGMELHLIHYSYGVNSTEKGDLSSESTVSRIRTEHFPLTLESARPSHTSQYLCASRGTGANTEAFFGQGTRLTVV.

The genes are TRBV13 and TRBJ2-3; the match to TRBD2 covers 10 bases. J was trimmed by 4 bases and V by 8 bases; bases with no gene match: 9. The CDR3 has 15 amino acids. Germline V gene lookup returns CDR1 PRHDT and CDR2 FYEKMQ (reference sequence). DNA of the CDR3: TGTGCCAGCGGCTCAATAGCGGGAGGCCCAGATACGCAGTATTTT. It is translated as CASGSIAGGPDTQYF.

The chain has TRBV7-2 and TRBJ2-5, with 7 bases lining up with TRBD2. V was clipped by 7 bases and J by 5 bases; unmatched bases: 4. The germline V gene has CDR1 SGHTA and CDR2 FQGNSA. The CDR3 covers 12 residues. CDR3 sequence (DNA): TGTGCCAGCACCCCGGGAGGTGAGACCCAGTACTTC. It encodes CASTPGGETQYF. The whole variable domain, filled in from reference TRBV7-2 and TRBJ2-5, reads GAGVSQSPSNKVTEKGKDVELRCDPISGHTALYWYRQSLGQGLEFLIYFQGNSAPDKSGLPSDRFSAERTGGSVSTLTIQRTQQEDSAVYLCASTPGGETQYFGPGTRLLVL.